The 9 T cell receptor beta chains listed next were all sequenced from one sample in a study of T cells in Graves' hyperthyroidism and ophthalmopathy (dated by TCRdb to the late 2010s). The method was multiplex PCR. Data came from an Illumina HiSeq 2000. The TCR beta CDR3 regions were amplified from the RNA transcripts. The first round of RT-PCR for the TCR CDR3 was performed with the HTBI primer set and the Qiagen OneStep RT-PCR kit. TCRdb trimmed public reads at Q25 via fastp, called clones via MiXCR and kept in-frame beta chains. Entries are consolidated by CDR3 protein sequence, retaining the most common genes and DNA. The sample table contains 200,000 or so distinct CDR3 sequences; only one count was recorded for roughly 17% of them. Of the sample, roughly 49% falls within the top ten clones. The sample comprised blood. Receptors were obtained from a woman in her fifties or sixties with Graves' hyperthyroidism.

V gene TRBV19 combines with J gene TRBJ2-5; D may match TRBD1 or TRBD2 (5 bases each). CDR1 and CDR2 from the germline V gene are LNHDA and SQIVND (reference sequence). The CDR3 loop spans 15 amino acids. V lost 6 bases and J 3 bases, leaving 17 bases between the germline ends. CDR3 sequence reads: CASSLGTQLKETQYF. CDR3 DNA sequence: TGTGCCAGTAGCCTCGGGACGCAATTAAAAGAGACCCAGTACTTC.

In its sample, this clonotype was seen a few times. V usage is TRBV7-9 and J usage is TRBJ2-3; TRBD2 matches at 9 bases. The trim removed 5 bases at V and 4 bases at J, leaving 10 bases unmatched. The CDR3 runs to 16 residues. In germline, CDR1 is SEHNR, CDR2 FQNEAQ (reference sequence). The CDR3 DNA sequence: TGTGCCAGCAGCCGTAAGGCGGGAGGGTTTCCAGATACGCAGTATTTT. Its translation: CASSRKAGGFPDTQYF.

This chain's CDR3 is CASSGQGGGGETQYF. DNA for the CDR3: TGTGCCAGCAGCGGACAGGGAGGAGGAGGAGAGACCCAGTACTTC. This chain uses TRBV2 with TRBJ2-5, with 8 bases matching TRBD1. The CDR3 is 15 amino acids. Trimming cost V 6 bases and J 4 bases; bases outside gene matches: 10. Per the germline V gene, CDR1 is SNHLY and CDR2 is FYNNEI.

This clonotype was picked up many times. The J gene is TRBJ1-2, the V gene TRBV7-3; the D gene is possibly TRBD1 (6 bases). This CDR3 is 14 amino acids long. V gave up 10 bases and J gave up 5 bases, with 20 bases separating them. The germline CDR1 and CDR2 sequences are SGHTA and FQGTGA. The CDR3: CATQQGPEDYGYTF. The DNA of the CDR3 is TGTGCCACCCAACAGGGCCCAGAGGATTATGGCTACACCTTC. Full variable domain (outside the CDR3, taken from reference TRBV7-3 and TRBJ1-2): GAGVSQTPSNKVTEKGKYVELRCDPISGHTALYWYRQSLGQGPEFLIYFQGTGAADDSGLPNDRFFAVRPEGSVSTLKIQRTERGDSAVYLCATQQGPEDYGYTFGSGTRLTVV.

This clonotype was counted at least ten times. The chain links TRBV29-1 to TRBJ2-7, with TRBD2 matching 7 bases. Per the germline V gene, CDR1 is SQVTM and CDR2 is ANQGSEA. The length of the CDR3 is 12 residues. V was clipped by 4 bases and J by 4 bases; unmatched bases: 4. CDR3 nucleotide sequence: TGCAGCGTTGGGGAGGGCCCTTACGAGCAGTACTTC. Translating it yields CSVGEGPYEQYF.

This clonotype appeared many times. The rearrangement joins TRBV12-3 or TRBV12-4 to TRBJ1-2, with 9 bases fitting TRBD1. The CDR3 totals 15 residues. V shed 2 bases, J shed 4 bases, and the junction held 5 bases outside the gene matches. The CDR3 DNA sequence: TGTGCCAGCAGTTTATCCGGGACAGGGCCCTATGGCTACACCTTC. Amino acids: CASSLSGTGPYGYTF.

In its sample, this clonotype was seen many times. V is TRBV3-1 and J is TRBJ1-2, with TRBD1 as a possible D gene (6 bases). This CDR3 contains 14 residues. V was clipped by 4 bases and J by 2 bases, with 11 bases between them. Germline loops: CDR1 LGHDT, CDR2 YNNKEL (reference sequence). The CDR3 nucleotides read TGTGCCAGCAGCCCGGGACACTCCAACTATGGCTACACCTTC. It translates to CASSPGHSNYGYTF.

This clonotype was observed at least ten times. The CDR3 region is CATRPGGMNTEAFF. DNA of the CDR3: TGTGCCACGCGGCCAGGGGGTATGAACACTGAAGCTTTCTTT. This sequence joins TRBV24-1 and TRBJ1-1; 7 bases match TRBD1. This CDR3 has 14 residues. After removal of 10 bases from V and 0 bases from J, the junction contained 7 bases not matched to a gene. Germline CDR1 KGHDR, CDR2 SFDVKD.

The chain is built from TRBV6-9 and TRBJ2-3; D might be TRBD1 (5 bases). V gave up 4 bases and J gave up 5 bases, with 16 bases separating them. CDR3 length: 15 residues. Germline assignment: CDR1 MNHGY and CDR2 SVAAGI. Here the CDR3 DNA reads TGTGCCAGCAGTTTCTTCCAGGGTATGGAAGATACGCAGTATTTT. Translated: CASSFFQGMEDTQYF.